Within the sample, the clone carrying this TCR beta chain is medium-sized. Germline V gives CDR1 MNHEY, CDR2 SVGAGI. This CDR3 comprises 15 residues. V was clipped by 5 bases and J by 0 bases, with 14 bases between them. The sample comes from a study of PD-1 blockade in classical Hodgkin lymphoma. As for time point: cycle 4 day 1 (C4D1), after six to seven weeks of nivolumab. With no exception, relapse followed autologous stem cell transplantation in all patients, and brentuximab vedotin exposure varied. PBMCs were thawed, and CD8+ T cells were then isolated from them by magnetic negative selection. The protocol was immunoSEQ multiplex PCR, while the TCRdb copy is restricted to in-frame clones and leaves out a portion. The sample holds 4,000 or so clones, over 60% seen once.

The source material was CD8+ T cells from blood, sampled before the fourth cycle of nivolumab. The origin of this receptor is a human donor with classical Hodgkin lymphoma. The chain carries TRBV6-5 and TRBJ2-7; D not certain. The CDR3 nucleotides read TGTGCCAGCAGTCAAGACACATCGAGCTCCTACGAGCAGTACTTC. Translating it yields CASSQDTSSSYEQYF.